The clone carrying this T cell receptor beta chain was found many times. The time point denotes: before trial treatment. This specimen comes from a study of low-dose radiotherapy and immunotherapy resistance in tumors. Study information: Aspirin 300 mg, taken orally and daily, was given to patients for four cycles from cycle 1 day 1.

The CDR3 is made up of 13 amino acids. Germline V gene sequence: CDR1 MDHEN, CDR2 SYDVKM. The V and J ends lost 5 bases and 0 bases respectively, with 5 bases between them. cDNA synthesis used a TRAV/TRBV-specific primer set for both chains. The authors amplified TCRs for roughly 20 PCR cycles with a constant-region primer and a V-primer adapter. Following isolation, mRNA was amplified via in vitro transcription. TCRdb passed the reads through MiXCR, listing each CDR3 protein once. The profile shows tens of thousands of distinct CDR3 sequences, around 25% of them singletons. Sequencing used PBMCs, obtained before treatment. The V call is TRBV28, the J call TRBJ2-1; the D is unclear. The TCR comes from a male donor with prostate cancer. The CDR3 region is CASSADSYNEQFF. The CDR3 nucleotides read TGTGCCAGCAGTGCGGACTCCTACAATGAGCAGTTCTTC.